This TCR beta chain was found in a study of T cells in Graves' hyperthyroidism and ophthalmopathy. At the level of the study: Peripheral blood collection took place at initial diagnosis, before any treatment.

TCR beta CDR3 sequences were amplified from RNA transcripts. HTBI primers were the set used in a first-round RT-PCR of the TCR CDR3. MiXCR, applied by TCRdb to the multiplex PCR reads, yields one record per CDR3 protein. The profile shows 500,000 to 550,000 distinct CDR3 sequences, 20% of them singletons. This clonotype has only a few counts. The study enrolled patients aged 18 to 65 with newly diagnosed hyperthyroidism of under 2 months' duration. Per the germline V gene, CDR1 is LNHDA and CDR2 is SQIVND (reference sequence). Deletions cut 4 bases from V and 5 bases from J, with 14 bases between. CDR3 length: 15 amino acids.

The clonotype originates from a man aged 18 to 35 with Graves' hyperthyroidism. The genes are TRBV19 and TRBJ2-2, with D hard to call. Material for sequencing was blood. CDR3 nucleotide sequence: TGTGCCAGTAGTAAGCCCCCTTTTGGAACCGGGGAGCTGTTTTTT. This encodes CASSKPPFGTGELFF.